This paragraph reports one T cell receptor (beta chain). The source of the sample is a study of technical replicates of blood from several donors. The assay was immunoSEQ multiplex PCR, and TCRdb's table has in-frame clones only and misses some. The sample carries 85,000 to 90,000 clones, just under 95% recorded once. The V gene end was trimmed by 0 bases and the J gene end by 5 bases; junction bases not matched to a gene: 6. The CDR3 covers 14 residues. CDR1 is GTSNPN, CDR2 SVGIG, per germline (reference sequence). This TCR derives from a human donor in good health. The gene calls are TRBV30 and TRBJ2-5, with TRBD1 matching 7 bases. Sequencing was performed on T cells isolated from PBMCs. The CDR3 DNA follows: TGTGCCTGGAGTGTAGGGGGCAGTAGGGAGACCCAGTACTTC. Its protein product is CAWSVGGSRETQYF.